Here is one TCR beta chain with its context. What it recognizes is unknown. This sample is drawn from a study of cytomegalovirus exposure and HLA in healthy donors. Study-wide points: A later analysis linked a missense variant in DCLRE1C to the trimming of TCR beta V and J genes.

PCR employed 60 Vbeta and 13 Jbeta primers. The repertoire was sequenced with immunoSEQ multiplex PCR; TCRdb's copy has only in-frame clones and lacks some. The data contain approximately 170,000 clones, roughly 79% of them singletons. Per the germline V gene, CDR1 is SGDLS and CDR2 is YYNGEE. The CDR3 totals 13 residues. Between the trimmed V and J ends, which lost 3 bases and 3 bases, there was a span of 9 bases. Specimen: PBMCs. The J gene is TRBJ1-1, the V gene TRBV9, with D hard to call. This TCR was recovered from a man aged 35 to 55 in good health and CMV-seronegative. CDR3 region: CASSAARDTEAFF. CDR3 DNA: TGTGCCAGCAGCGCGGCGAGGGACACTGAAGCTTTCTTT.